This T cell receptor (beta chain) was identified during a study of post-analysis software for immune sequencing data. CDR1 is MNHEY, CDR2 SMNVEV, per germline (reference sequence). The CDR3 covers 18 residues. V was shortened by 7 bases and J by 2 bases, with 24 bases between the two germline ends. Incorporated into the TCR beta cDNA libraries were unique molecular identifiers, which served to reduce PCR and sequencing biases. A single record per CDR3 protein comes from TCRdb applying MiXCR to the PCR reads. The repertoire holds roughly 800,000 distinct CDR3 sequences, with roughly 27% as singletons. Concerning this clonotype itself: Its antigen is not known.

Study-level results: Patients had higher frequencies than controls of a few TRBV segments, including TRBV5-6, TRBV5-1 and TRBV20-1. F measure showed strong co-clustering of same-batch samples. Controls' normalized Chao1 diversity significantly exceeded that of multiple sclerosis patients.

The chain joins TRBV27 to TRBJ1-5, with D maybe TRBD1 (5 bases). The origin of this receptor is a girl under 18 with multiple sclerosis. Source material: blood. CDR3 bases: TGTGCCAGCACCCCTCTGGGCAGGCCCGGAGGGGGCAATCAGCCCCAGCATTTT. It is translated as CASTPLGRPGGGNQPQHF.